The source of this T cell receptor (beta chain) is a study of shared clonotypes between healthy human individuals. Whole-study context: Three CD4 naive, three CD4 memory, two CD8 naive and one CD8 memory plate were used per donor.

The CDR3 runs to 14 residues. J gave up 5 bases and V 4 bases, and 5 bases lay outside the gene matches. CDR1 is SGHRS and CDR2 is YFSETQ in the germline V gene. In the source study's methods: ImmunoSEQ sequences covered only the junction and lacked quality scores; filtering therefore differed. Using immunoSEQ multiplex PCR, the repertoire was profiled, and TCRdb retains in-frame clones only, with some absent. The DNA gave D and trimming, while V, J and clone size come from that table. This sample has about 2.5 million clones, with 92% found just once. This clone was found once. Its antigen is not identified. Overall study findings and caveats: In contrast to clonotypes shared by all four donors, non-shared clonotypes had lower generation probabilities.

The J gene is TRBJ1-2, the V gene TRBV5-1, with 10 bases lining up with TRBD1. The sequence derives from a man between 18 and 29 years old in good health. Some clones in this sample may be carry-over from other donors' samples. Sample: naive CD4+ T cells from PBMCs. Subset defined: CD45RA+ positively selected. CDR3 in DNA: TGCGCCAGCAGCGGGCCGGGACAGGGGTATGGCTACACCTTC. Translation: CASSGPGQGYGYTF.